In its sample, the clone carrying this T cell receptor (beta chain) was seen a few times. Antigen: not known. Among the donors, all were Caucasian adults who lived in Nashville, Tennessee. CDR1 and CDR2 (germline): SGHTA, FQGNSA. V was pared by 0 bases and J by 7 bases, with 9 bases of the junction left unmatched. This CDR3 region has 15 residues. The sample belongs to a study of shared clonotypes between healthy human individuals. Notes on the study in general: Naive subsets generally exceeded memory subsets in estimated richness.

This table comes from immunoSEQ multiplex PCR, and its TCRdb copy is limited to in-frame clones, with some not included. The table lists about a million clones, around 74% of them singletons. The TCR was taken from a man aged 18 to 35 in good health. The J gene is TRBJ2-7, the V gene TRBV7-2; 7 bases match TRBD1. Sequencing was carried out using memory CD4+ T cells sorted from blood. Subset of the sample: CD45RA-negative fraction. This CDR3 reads CASSLAVTGAWEQYF. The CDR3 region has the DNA TGTGCCAGCAGCTTAGCGGTCACAGGGGCTTGGGAGCAGTACTTC.